This T cell receptor beta chain was retrieved from a study of control samples from healthy donors and cancer patients. Clones were read by immunoSEQ multiplex PCR, and TCRdb kept only the in-frame ones, dropping some. This table has about 61,000 clones, about 90% appearing once. There are 14 residues in the CDR3. V dropped 3 bases and J dropped 0 bases, with 8 bases sitting between them. The germline CDR1 and CDR2 sequences are MDHEN and SYDVKM. The sequenced material came from PBMCs. The source is a man between 60 and 70 years old with colorectal cancer. The V call is TRBV28, the J call TRBJ1-2; D not certain. CDR3 loop: CASSLNGANYGYTF. The CDR3 DNA reads as TGTGCCAGCAGTTTGAACGGAGCTAACTATGGCTACACCTTC.